This T cell receptor (beta chain) was retrieved from a study of cytomegalovirus exposure and HLA in healthy donors. The repertoire was sequenced with immunoSEQ multiplex PCR; TCRdb's copy has only in-frame clones and lacks some. The sample carries 150,000 to 180,000 clones, 86% recorded once. CDR3 length: 11 residues. V was trimmed by 7 bases and J by 11 bases, leaving 12 bases between them. CDR1 and CDR2 from the germline V gene are SNHLY and FYNNEI. The clonotype originates from a man aged 18 to 29 in good health and CMV-seropositive. The chain recombines TRBV2 with TRBJ2-1; TRBD1 might be the D (6 bases). Sequenced material: PBMCs. CDR3 loop: CASILDSQQFF. DNA of the CDR3: TGTGCCAGCATCTTGGACAGCCAGCAGTTCTTC.